The TCR beta chain under discussion was sequenced for a study of vaccination and CD4 T cells after COVID-19. In its sample, this clonotype was seen a few times. What it recognizes is unknown. Sequence data for DNA of cultured CD4+ T cells were generated by the Oncomine TCR Beta short-read assay. From CD4+ T cells that had been cultured, genomic DNA was extracted. Via MiXCR, TCRdb re-called the PCR reads, giving one row per CDR3 protein. The sample consists of approximately 9,000 distinct CDR3 sequences, roughly 40% of them appearing once. This CDR3 region has 14 residues. Trimming pared 3 bases from V and 2 bases from J, leaving 12 bases between. Germline loops: CDR1 DFQATT, CDR2 SNEGSKA (reference sequence). This sample's treatment: roughly 10-day PBMC culture with coronavirus spike peptide pools or control peptides (ViraFEST assay). CD4+ T cells of the unexposed donor were collected before the COVID-19 pandemic (2011-2018).

The clonotype comes from a human donor in good health. Sequencing input: CD4+ T cells from blood, cultured in vitro. V usage is TRBV20-1 and J usage is TRBJ2-3; perhaps TRBD1 as D (5 bases). The CDR3 loop is CSARDIKFTDTQYF. DNA of the CDR3: TGCAGTGCTAGGGACATCAAGTTCACAGATACGCAGTATTTT.